Shown below are 10 T cell receptor beta chains from a single sample sequenced in a study of long-term antiretroviral therapy in people with HIV. The libraries were made with immunoSEQ v3.0 at survey level. Method: immunoSEQ multiplex PCR; TCRdb's copy keeps in-frame clones and lacks some. The sample includes approximately 30,000 clones, around 85% of them seen just once. The starting material was unsorted PBMCs, obtained 3 years after starting antiretroviral therapy. Receptor source: a middle-aged man with HIV.

The V gene is TRBV15, the J gene TRBJ2-7; possible D gene TRBD2, 5 bases. The germline V gene has CDR1 LNHNV and CDR2 YYDKDF (reference sequence). The CDR3 runs 15 residues. With 1 base removed from V and 4 bases from J, the gap between germline ends came to 14 bases. In DNA form, the CDR3 reads TGTGCCACCAGCAGAGGGGCTAGCAGTAGGTACGAGCAGTACTTC. Translation gives CATSRGASSRYEQYF.

The rearrangement joins TRBV5-1 to TRBJ2-1; 9 bases line up with TRBD1. Germline assignment: CDR1 SGHRS and CDR2 YFSETQ. The CDR3 has 16 amino acids. The V and J ends lost 5 bases and 0 bases, in that order; junction bases with no gene match: 6. CDR3 nucleotide sequence: TGCGCCAGCAGACCAGACAGGGGGAGCTCCTACAATGAGCAGTTCTTC. Translated, it gives CASRPDRGSSYNEQFF.

The chain is built from TRBV7-8 and TRBJ1-1; no reliable D call. Trimming shortened V by 1 base and J by 0 bases, and 3 bases separated the two germline ends. CDR3 length: 13 amino acids. Per the germline V gene, CDR1 is SGHVS and CDR2 is FQNEAQ. The CDR3 reads CASSLELNTEAFF. In DNA, the CDR3 is TGTGCCAGCAGCTTAGAGCTGAACACTGAAGCTTTCTTT. The full variable domain, completed using reference TRBV7-8 and TRBJ1-1, is GAGVSQSPRYKVAKRGQDVALRCDPISGHVSLFWYQQALGQGPEFLTYFQNEAQLDKSGLPSDRFFAERPEGSVSTLKIQRTQQEDSAVYLCASSLELNTEAFFGQGTRLTVV.

The chain links TRBV6-1 to TRBJ1-5; D not resolved. Trimming took off 4 bases at V and 2 bases at J, with 12 bases between the two ends. CDR1 and CDR2 from the germline V gene are MNHNS and SASEGT. The CDR3 length is 15 residues. CDR3 DNA sequence: TGTGCCAGCAGTGGGAGGACGGTCGGCAATCAGCCCCAGCATTTT. It codes for CASSGRTVGNQPQHF.

CDR3 nucleotides: TGTGCCAGCAGCCCAAGGACAGGGGACGAGCAGTACTTC. As protein: CASSPRTGDEQYF. The chain links TRBV7-6 to TRBJ2-7; TRBD1 agrees at 9 bases. The germline V gene has CDR1 SGHVS and CDR2 FNYEAQ. The CDR3 totals 13 residues. The junction had 4 bases not matched to a gene; V was cut back by 5 bases and J by 5 bases.

The chain joins TRBV6-1 to TRBJ2-7; D remains ambiguous. Between the trimmed V and J ends, which lost 2 bases and 5 bases, there was a span of 13 bases. Germline CDR1 and CDR2: MNHNS and SASEGT. The CDR3 extends over 14 amino acids. The chain's CDR3 is CASSERPAGNEQYF. The CDR3 region has the DNA TGTGCCAGCAGTGAACGGCCAGCTGGGAACGAGCAGTACTTC.

The count of this clone is one. The chain employs TRBV4-1 and TRBJ1-1; D unresolved. Germline V CDR1 and CDR2: MGHRA, YSYEKL. The CDR3 is 13 amino acids. V lost 1 base and J 1 base, leaving 4 bases between the germline ends. The CDR3 spells CASSQGRNTEAFF. The CDR3 DNA sequence: TGCGCCAGCAGCCAAGGTAGGAACACTGAAGCTTTCTTT.

The V call is TRBV4-1, the J call TRBJ2-1; TRBD2 matches at 11 bases. Trimming took 3 bases from V and 5 from J; bases not matched to a gene: 6. CDR1 MGHRA and CDR2 YSYEKL come from the germline V gene. The CDR3 has 16 residues. CDR3 loop: CASSQIGTSGHNEQFF. The DNA of the CDR3 is TGCGCCAGCAGCCAGATTGGGACTAGCGGACACAATGAGCAGTTCTTC.

This sequence joins TRBV11-1 and TRBJ1-2; 7 bases line up with TRBD1. Trimming took 1 base from V and 3 from J; bases not matched to a gene: 2. The CDR3 runs to 14 residues. Germline CDR1 SGHAT, CDR2 FQDESV (reference sequence). The chain's CDR3 is CASSLGQGDYGYTF. The CDR3 bases are TGTGCCAGCAGCTTAGGACAGGGTGACTATGGCTACACCTTC.

The chain is built from TRBV4-2 and TRBJ1-4; TRBD1 is a possible D gene (5 bases). V dropped 0 bases and J dropped 3 bases, with 17 bases sitting between them. The CDR3 covers 18 residues. Germline V gives CDR1 LGHNA, CDR2 YNFKEQ. The CDR3 DNA sequence: TGTGCCAGCAGCCAAGATTTAAGGGGTGGGGCGGCTAATGAAAAACTGTTTTTT. Its translation is CASSQDLRGGAANEKLFF.